Following are 30 T cell receptor beta chains from one sample sequenced in a study of T-cell memory formation after mild COVID-19. MiXCR was run by TCRdb on the 5' RACE reads, yielding one entry per CDR3 protein. The sample records over 35,000 distinct CDR3 sequences, about a tenth being singletons. The sample was PBMCs or a T cell subset sorted from them (not recorded which). The receptors stem from an adult woman who had mild COVID-19 (a few samples of this study predate the infection). Cell type and time point are not known.

This clonotype was seen a few times. The chain uses TRBV3-1 and TRBJ2-4; 9 nucleotides align to TRBD1. Germline CDR1 is LGHDT and CDR2 is YNNKEL (reference sequence). V shed 3 bases and J 2 bases; nucleotides not matched to a gene: 5. The CDR3 sequence is 16 residues long. The CDR3 spells CASSHRDRVSKNIQYF. The DNA for the CDR3 is TGTGCCAGCAGCCATCGGGACAGGGTTTCCAAAAACATTCAGTACTTC.

This clonotype was seen a handful of times. V gene TRBV12-3 or TRBV12-4 combines with J gene TRBJ2-5; D not resolved. V lost 3 bases, J lost 1 base, and 6 bases lay in between. CDR3 length: 13 residues. DNA for the CDR3: TGTGCCAGCAGTTTGGGCAGCCAAGAGACCCAGTACTTC. Protein: CASSLGSQETQYF.

The chain employs TRBV6-5 and TRBJ1-2; TRBD1 matches at 7 bases. The CDR3 has 13 amino acids. Germline V lookup: CDR1 MNHEY, CDR2 SVGAGI. J lost 5 bases, V lost 5 bases, and 5 bases had no gene match. In DNA form, the CDR3 reads TGTGCCAGCAGTCTAGAACAGGGGTATGGCTACACCTTC. It yields the protein CASSLEQGYGYTF.

This clonotype was recorded many times. The chain combines TRBV4-1 with TRBJ2-7; the D is unclear. CDR3 length equals 16 residues. V was trimmed by 0 bases and J by 2 bases, leaving 14 bases between them. The V gene's germline CDR1 is MGHRA and CDR2 YSYEKL. CDR3 coding DNA: TGCGCCAGCAGCCAAGATCGTGGCGCCCAGACCTACGAGCAGTACTTC. Its translation is CASSQDRGAQTYEQYF.

This chain connects TRBV18 to TRBJ2-6; TRBD1 matches 8 bases. After removal of 6 bases from V and 0 bases from J, the junction contained 7 bases not matched to a gene. The CDR3 has 17 residues. Germline-derived CDR1 and CDR2 are KGHSH and LQKENI. The CDR3 loop is CASSTDRASSGANVLTF. The DNA for the CDR3 is TGTGCCAGCTCGACGGACAGGGCCAGCTCTGGGGCCAACGTCCTGACTTTC. Using reference TRBV18 and TRBJ2-6 for the parts outside the CDR3, the full variable domain is NAGVMQNPRHLVRRRGQEARLRCSPMKGHSHVYWYRQLPEEGLKFMVYLQKENIIDESGMPKERFSAEFPKEGPSILRIQQVVRGDSAAYFCASSTDRASSGANVLTFGAGSRLTVL.

CDR3 nucleotide sequence: TGTGCCAGCAGGCAGGACCGCAGGGCGACCGGGGAGCTGTTTTTT. It yields the protein CASRQDRRATGELFF. The chain uses TRBV12-3 or TRBV12-4 and TRBJ2-2; the D gene is possibly TRBD1 (5 bases). Trimming removed 6 bases at V and 5 bases at J, with 16 bases between. The CDR3 has 15 amino acids.

The CDR3 loop is CASSLALGRKNTEAFF. In nucleotides, the CDR3 is TGTGCCAGCAGTTTAGCCCTGGGACGGAAGAACACTGAAGCTTTCTTT. The rearrangement joins TRBV12-3 or TRBV12-4 to TRBJ1-1; D perhaps matches TRBD1 (5 bases). The V and J ends lost 0 bases and 1 base respectively, with 12 bases between them. This CDR3 contains 16 residues.

The J gene is TRBJ1-2, the V gene TRBV30, with D unresolved. The V gene lost 5 bases and the J gene lost 8 bases, with 18 bases spanning the gap. Germline lookup yields CDR1 GTSNPN and CDR2 SVGIG (reference sequence). This CDR3 has 13 residues. CDR3 DNA: TGTGCCTGGGCTTCCGGGATCTTTACGGGCTACACCTTC. It specifies CAWASGIFTGYTF.

This clonotype was seen many times. The germline gene is not matched at one end of the junction; a read error may be the cause. The rearrangement joins TRBV2 to TRBJ2-3, with a possible D match to TRBD1 (6 bases). CDR3 length equals 14 residues. CDR1 SNHLY and CDR2 FYNNEI come from the germline V gene. CDR3 coding DNA: TGTGCCGGCAGAGGGGGTATTGGCCGAGATACGCAGTATTTT. This codes for CAGRGGIGRDTQYF.

The gene calls are TRBV5-1 and TRBJ2-1, with D possibly TRBD2 on 5 matching bases. V lost 4 bases to trimming and J lost 5 bases, with 16 bases between them. The germline V gene encodes CDR1 SGHRS and CDR2 YFSETQ. This CDR3 has 15 residues. The CDR3 here is CASSAEGRSDNEQFF. The CDR3 DNA reads TGCGCCAGCAGCGCCGAGGGTAGGTCCGACAATGAGCAGTTCTTC.

This clonotype was observed many times. The genes are TRBV7-3 and TRBJ2-3, with no clear D. Looked up from germline, CDR1 is SGHTA and CDR2 is FQGTGA. The CDR3 runs 13 residues. The V and J ends lost 4 bases and 10 bases respectively, with 15 bases between them. The DNA of the CDR3 is TGTGCCAGCAGCTCTCCCCCTAACTCGCCGCAGTATTTT. Protein: CASSSPPNSPQYF.

This clonotype was seen many times. This rearrangement joins TRBV5-1 to TRBJ2-5; 7 bases are a match to TRBD1. The length of the CDR3 is 14 residues. The junction had 3 bases not matched to a gene; V was cut back by 3 bases and J by 1 base. Germline CDR1 is SGHRS and CDR2 is YFSETQ. CDR3 region: CASSWGQLQETQYF. For the CDR3, the DNA is TGCGCCAGCAGCTGGGGACAGCTCCAAGAGACCCAGTACTTC.

This clonotype was counted many times. This chain connects TRBV28 to TRBJ2-7; D gene ambiguous. Looked up from germline, CDR1 is MDHEN and CDR2 is SYDVKM. This CDR3 spans 12 amino acids. V was shortened by 7 bases and J by 0 bases, with 7 bases between the two germline ends. The CDR3 is CASTRSSYEQYF. CDR3 coding DNA: TGTGCCAGCACTAGGAGCTCCTACGAGCAGTACTTC.

This clonotype was detected only a few times. This chain joins TRBV11-2 and TRBJ2-5; TRBD2 matches 10 bases. This CDR3 comprises 13 residues. V gave up 5 bases and J gave up 5 bases; unmatched junction bases: 2. CDR1 and CDR2 from the germline V gene are SGHAT and FQNNGV. CDR3 nucleotides: TGTGCCAGCAGCCCGGGACTAGCGGAGACCCAGTACTTC. Protein: CASSPGLAETQYF. The whole variable domain, filled in from reference TRBV11-2 and TRBJ2-5, reads EAGVAQSPRYKIIEKRQSVAFWCNPISGHATLYWYQQILGQGPKLLIQFQNNGVVDDSQLPKDRFSAERLKGVDSTLKIQPAKLEDSAVYLCASSPGLAETQYFGPGTRLLVL.

This clonotype was seen at least ten times. The rearrangement joins TRBV5-1 to TRBJ2-3, with TRBD2 identical over 7 bases. The length of the CDR3 is 16 residues. In germline, CDR1 is SGHRS, CDR2 YFSETQ. V dropped 4 bases and J dropped 0; count of bases not matched to a gene: 8. CDR3 in DNA: TGCGCCAGCAGCCCGGATATTAGCGGGAGCACAGATACGCAGTATTTT. It is translated as CASSPDISGSTDTQYF.

Only a few counts were recorded for this clonotype. The chain has TRBV20-1 and TRBJ2-3; the match to TRBD2 covers 8 bases. V shed 1 base and J 2 bases; nucleotides not matched to a gene: 8. This CDR3 has 16 amino acids. Germline V CDR1 and CDR2: DFQATT, SNEGSKA (reference sequence). The CDR3 DNA reads TGCAGTGCTAGAGTTAGTACTAGCGGAATCACAGATACGCAGTATTTT. Its protein product is CSARVSTSGITDTQYF.

A few counts support this clonotype. The chain employs TRBV18 and TRBJ2-1; 11 bases are a match to TRBD1. There are 16 residues in the CDR3. Germline assignment: CDR1 KGHSH and CDR2 LQKENI. With 4 bases clipped from V and 5 bases from J, the junction kept 7 bases outside the gene matches. CDR3 residues: CASSQDRGRADNEQFF. DNA for the CDR3: TGTGCCAGCTCACAGGACAGGGGGCGTGCGGACAATGAGCAGTTCTTC.

This clonotype has just a few counts. This chain uses TRBV2 with TRBJ2-7; TRBD1 agrees at 7 bases. Germline CDR1 and CDR2: SNHLY and FYNNEI. CDR3 size: 13 residues. J was trimmed by 2 bases and V by 4 bases; bases with no gene match: 2. CDR3: CASSAGQTYEQYF. DNA for the CDR3: TGTGCCAGCAGTGCGGGACAGACCTACGAGCAGTACTTC.

Many counts were recorded for this clonotype. The genes are TRBV20-1 and TRBJ2-1, with D perhaps TRBD2 (6 bases). This CDR3 contains 14 residues. The germline V and J ends were trimmed by 6 bases and 3 bases, with 15 bases remaining between them. CDR1 is DFQATT, CDR2 SNEGSKA, per germline (reference sequence). The CDR3 region is CSATPGLNYNEQFF. DNA for the CDR3: TGCAGTGCGACTCCGGGACTGAACTACAATGAGCAGTTCTTC.

This clonotype was observed at least ten times. The chain combines TRBV5-5 with TRBJ2-2; possibly TRBD2 for D (5 bases). The germline V gene encodes CDR1 SGHKS and CDR2 YYEKEE (reference sequence). V lost 4 bases and J 1 base, leaving 14 bases between the germline ends. This CDR3 has 16 amino acids. The CDR3, as DNA: TGTGCCAGCAGCCGCGGGTTGTGGGAGAACACCGGGGAGCTGTTTTTT. This sequence encodes CASSRGLWENTGELFF.

A few counts support this clonotype. V is TRBV7-2 and J is TRBJ2-1; 13 bases line up with TRBD2. The CDR3 is 15 amino acids. Trimming cost V 1 base and J 7 bases; bases outside gene matches: 1. The germline gives CDR1 SGHTA, CDR2 FQGNSA. CDR3 nucleotide sequence: TGTGCCAGCAGCTTAGGGGGACTAGCGGGAAATGAGCAGTTCTTC. It translates to CASSLGGLAGNEQFF.

The V and J genes are TRBV12-3 or TRBV12-4 and TRBJ2-3; 14 nucleotides line up with TRBD2. This CDR3 region has 15 residues. The ends lost 5 bases at V and 8 bases at J; junction bases unmatched: 6. The CDR3 sequence is CASSETSGGAGTQYF. In nucleotides, the CDR3 is TGTGCCAGCAGTGAGACTAGCGGGGGGGCCGGTACGCAGTATTTT.

This clonotype was found a few times. The genes are TRBV19 and TRBJ2-5; D unclear. V shed 3 bases and J shed 5 bases, with 10 bases lying between them. This CDR3 region has 13 residues. From germline, CDR1 is LNHDA and CDR2 SQIVND (reference sequence). This CDR3 is CASSIVVGETQYF. For the CDR3, the DNA is TGTGCCAGTAGTATTGTGGTGGGGGAGACCCAGTACTTC.

This clonotype was found many times. V usage is TRBV24-1 and J usage is TRBJ2-1; the match to TRBD2 covers 16 bases. Trimming removed 11 bases from V and 10 bases from J; junction bases left unmatched: 16. This CDR3 region has 17 residues. The germline CDR1 and CDR2 sequences are KGHDR and SFDVKD. The CDR3 bases are TGTGCCATCGAAGCCGGGACTAGCGGGAGGGCCCAACGGGAGCAGTTCTTC. Its translation is CAIEAGTSGRAQREQFF.

V gene TRBV12-3 or TRBV12-4 combines with J gene TRBJ2-3, with a tentative D call TRBD2 (5 bases). V shed 7 bases and J shed 9 bases, with 23 bases lying between them. CDR3 length: 15 residues. CDR3 nucleotides: TGTGCCAGCACCCCAGCCCGACGGACTCCGGGAACGCAGTATTTT. Translating it yields CASTPARRTPGTQYF.

By share, this clonotype counts as medium-sized. The rearrangement joins TRBV12-3 or TRBV12-4 to TRBJ2-1, with 10 bases identical to TRBD1. Unmatched junction bases numbered 7, after V lost 5 bases and J lost 6 bases. The CDR3 is 15 residues long. CDR3 in amino acids: CASSPRDRGGNEQFF. For the CDR3, the DNA is TGTGCCAGCAGTCCCCGGGACAGGGGCGGCAATGAGCAGTTCTTC.

This clonotype occurred many times. This chain links TRBV29-1 with TRBJ2-1, with 9 positions matching TRBD2. J gave up 8 bases and V 6 bases, and 11 bases lay outside the gene matches. This CDR3 contains 14 residues. Germline loops: CDR1 SQVTM, CDR2 ANQGSEA. The CDR3 coding sequence is TGCAGCGTGGGAGCGGGAGGCGGCATTTATGAGCAGTTCTTC. Protein product: CSVGAGGGIYEQFF.

This clonotype was seen at least ten times. The chain joins TRBV2 to TRBJ2-3; D is perhaps TRBD2 (6 bases). The CDR3 is 15 residues long. V lost 5 bases, J lost 0 bases, and 12 bases lay in between. In germline, CDR1 is SNHLY, CDR2 FYNNEI. The CDR3 region is CASSSGTASTDTQYF. CDR3 sequence (DNA): TGTGCCAGCAGTTCTGGGACTGCTAGCACAGATACGCAGTATTTT.

This clonotype was seen a few times. The V and J genes are TRBV7-2 and TRBJ1-1; TRBD1 might be the D (6 bases). Germline lookup yields CDR1 SGHTA and CDR2 FQGNSA. The CDR3 totals 18 residues. V was shortened by 3 bases and J by 1 base, with 21 bases between the two germline ends. In nucleotides, the CDR3 is TGTGCCAGCAGCTTGGACCCATGGACGGGACACGCGAACACTGAAGCTTTCTTT. Its protein product is CASSLDPWTGHANTEAFF.

The V gene is TRBV11-2, the J gene TRBJ1-5, with 7 bases that match TRBD1. The V gene's germline CDR1 is SGHAT and CDR2 FQNNGV. The J segment lost 2 bases and the V segment lost 4 bases, leaving 5 bases of the junction unmatched. CDR3 length: 15 residues. CDR3 in DNA: TGTGCCAGCAGCTCAGGGGGGCTGGGCAATCAGCCCCAGCATTTT. This sequence encodes CASSSGGLGNQPQHF.